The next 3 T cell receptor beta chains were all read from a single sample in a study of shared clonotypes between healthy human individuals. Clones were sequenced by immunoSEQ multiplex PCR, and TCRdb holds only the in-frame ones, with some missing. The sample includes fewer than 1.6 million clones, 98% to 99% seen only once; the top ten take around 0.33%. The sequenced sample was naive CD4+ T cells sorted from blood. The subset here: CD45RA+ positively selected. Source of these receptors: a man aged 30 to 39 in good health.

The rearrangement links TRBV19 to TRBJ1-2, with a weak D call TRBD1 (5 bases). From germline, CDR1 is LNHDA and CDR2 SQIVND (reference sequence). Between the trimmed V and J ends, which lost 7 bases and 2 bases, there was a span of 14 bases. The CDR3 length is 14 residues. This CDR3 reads CASIGATKNYGYTF. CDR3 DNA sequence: TGTGCCAGTATCGGGGCAACGAAAAACTATGGCTACACCTTC.

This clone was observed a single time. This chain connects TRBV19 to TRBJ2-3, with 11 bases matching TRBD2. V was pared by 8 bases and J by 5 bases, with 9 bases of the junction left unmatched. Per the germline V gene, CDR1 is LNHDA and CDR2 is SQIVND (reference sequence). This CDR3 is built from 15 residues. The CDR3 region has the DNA TGTGCCAGTGGGGGGACTAGCGGTCTAGGAGATACGCAGTATTTT. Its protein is CASGGTSGLGDTQYF. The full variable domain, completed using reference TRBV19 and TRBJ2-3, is DGGITQSPKYLFRKEGQNVTLSCEQNLNHDAMYWYRQDPGQGLRLIYYSQIVNDFQKGDIAEGYSVSREKKESFPLTVTSAQKNPTAFYLCASGGTSGLGDTQYFGPGTRLTVL.

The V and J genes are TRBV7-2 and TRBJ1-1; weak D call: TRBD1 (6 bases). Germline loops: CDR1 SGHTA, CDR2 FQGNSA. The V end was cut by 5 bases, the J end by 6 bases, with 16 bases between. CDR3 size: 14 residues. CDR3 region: CASSPDRRRAEAFF. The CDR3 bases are TGTGCCAGCAGCCCCGACAGGCGGCGAGCTGAAGCTTTCTTT.